The rows below give T cell receptor beta chains drawn from one sample of a study of T-cell memory formation after mild COVID-19. MiXCR, run by TCRdb on the 5' RACE reads, gives a single entry per CDR3 protein. Here the sample spans about 110,000 distinct CDR3 sequences, 12% being singletons. Specimen: PBMCs or a T cell subset sorted from them (not recorded which). The source is an adult woman who had mild COVID-19 (a few samples of this study predate the infection). Cell type and time point are not known. Each CDR3 is given with its conserved first and last residue. The D gene is left open where the match is weak. Only part of the rows carry a size: once, few, many, or a class if the clone is expanded.

V	length	J	D	size	DNA	CDR3
TRBV14	16	TRBJ2-7	-	few	TGTGCCAGCAGCCAAGTTGTGGGAGTTAACTCCTACGAGCAGTACTTC	CASSQVVGVNSYEQYF
TRBV6-5	15	TRBJ2-2	TRBD2	few	TGTGCCAGCAGTATGACTAGCGGGCCCACCGGGGAGCTGTTTTTT	CASSMTSGPTGELFF
TRBV9	14	TRBJ1-1	-	-	TGTGCCAGCAGCGTAGTAATGACGAACACTGAAGCTTTCTTT	CASSVVMTNTEAFF
TRBV7-9	14	TRBJ2-7	-	few	TGTGCCAGCAGCTTAGGGGGACGAGCCTACGAGCAGTACTTC	CASSLGGRAYEQYF
TRBV7-6	16	TRBJ1-3	-	few	TGTGCCAGCAGTTCAGCAGGGGTCCCATGGGGAAACACCATATATTTT	CASSSAGVPWGNTIYF
TRBV4-1	16	TRBJ2-7	TRBD1	many	TGCGCCAGCAGCCAGCATACAGGGGGCGACACCTACGAGCAGTACTTC	CASSQHTGGDTYEQYF
TRBV12-3/TRBV12-4	15	TRBJ1-5	-	-	TGTGCCAGCAGTTTAACAGACAACTCAGGTTTGCCCCAGCATTTT	CASSLTDNSGLPQHF
TRBV5-1	13	TRBJ2-7	-	few	TGCGCCAGCAGCCAGGAGAGCCCCTACGAGCAGTACTTC	CASSQESPYEQYF
TRBV2	15	TRBJ2-7	TRBD2	few	TGTGCCAGCAGTGAAATTGGCGGGGGGGACTACGAGCAGTACTTC	CASSEIGGGDYEQYF
TRBV29-1	15	TRBJ2-3	-	few	TGCAGCGTTGGTGATAGTGGAGGGGTCACAGATACGCAGTATTTT	CSVGDSGGVTDTQYF
TRBV9	15	TRBJ2-1	TRBD1	few	TGTGCCAGCAGCGCCGAGGGGGCCAACTGGAATGAGCAGTTCTTC	CASSAEGANWNEQFF
TRBV21-1	9	TRBJ2-7	-	-	TGTGCCAGCAGCAAAAGCGCTGGCTTC	CASSKSAGF
TRBV6-5	17	TRBJ2-1	TRBD2	-	TGTGCCAGCAGTTACTCCCTCATAGCGGGGGCGATCAATGAGCAGTTCTTC	CASSYSLIAGAINEQFF
TRBV20-1	14	TRBJ2-2	-	few	TGCAGTGCTAGAGATTTCAGGGAGACCGGGGAGCTGTTTTTT	CSARDFRETGELFF
TRBV11-2	16	TRBJ2-1	-	-	TGTGCCAGCAGCTTGAGCGGACGCCATCCCTACAATGAGCAGTTCTTC	CASSLSGRHPYNEQFF
TRBV15	16	TRBJ1-4	-	few	TGTGCCACCAGCAGAGACTCATCCGGGGCGGAAGAAAAACTGTTTTTT	CATSRDSSGAEEKLFF
TRBV10-3	15	TRBJ2-3	-	-	TGTGCCATCAGTGAGTTCGGCGGGTTGGGAGATACGCAGTATTTT	CAISEFGGLGDTQYF
TRBV5-1	16	TRBJ1-1	-	-	TGCGCCAGCAGCTTGACAGGTCCTATGCCAAACACTGAAGCTTTCTTT	CASSLTGPMPNTEAFF
TRBV7-7	15	TRBJ2-5	-	many	TGTGCTAGCAGTTTGGGTGGGGCCGATGGAGAGACCCAGTACTTC	CASSLGGADGETQYF
TRBV27	13	TRBJ1-2	-	-	TGTGCCAGCAGTTTAGGGGGCATCGATGGCTACACCTTC	CASSLGGIDGYTF
TRBV20-1	15	TRBJ2-3	-	few	TGCAGTGCCGCTCGGGTCGGGGGCCACACAGATACGCAGTATTTT	CSAARVGGHTDTQYF
TRBV5-1	16	TRBJ2-3	TRBD2	few	TGCGCCAGCAGCCACATACTAGCGGGGGGGCCAGATACGCAGTATTTT	CASSHILAGGPDTQYF
TRBV5-5	13	TRBJ1-5	-	few	TGTGCCAGCAGCCCCGCGCTTAATCAGCCCCAGCATTTT	CASSPALNQPQHF
TRBV10-3	14	TRBJ2-5	-	many	TGTGCCATCAGTGGACTCCGGGGGCCAGAGACCCAGTACTTC	CAISGLRGPETQYF
TRBV12-5	15	TRBJ2-3	-	-	TGTGCTAGTGGTTTCGCCAGGGCGAGTGCAGATACGCAGTATTTT	CASGFARASADTQYF
TRBV3-1	14	TRBJ2-7	TRBD2	-	TGTGCCAGCAGCCTAGCGGGAGGACGAGGCGAGCAGTACTTC	CASSLAGGRGEQYF
TRBV4-2	16	TRBJ2-1	-	-	TGTGCCAGCAGCCAAGAAGAAGCGGGCCGTTACAATGAGCAGTTCTTC	CASSQEEAGRYNEQFF
TRBV27	18	TRBJ2-1	TRBD2	few	TGTGCCAGCAGTTTATCGCGACTAGCGGGGGGGTACGGTGATGAGCAGTTCTTC	CASSLSRLAGGYGDEQFF
TRBV27	15	TRBJ1-5	TRBD1	-	TGTGCCAGCAGCAGGGACAGGGGGCTCTATCAGCCCCAGCATTTT	CASSRDRGLYQPQHF
TRBV6-5	11	TRBJ2-1	-	-	TGTGCCAGCAGGGGGGTTGGTGAGCAGTTCTTC	CASRGVGEQFF
TRBV6-6	17	TRBJ2-1	TRBD1	few	TGTGCCAGCAGTGAAAACCATCCAGGGGGCTCCTACAATGAGCAGTTCTTC	CASSENHPGGSYNEQFF
TRBV7-3	14	TRBJ2-7	-	few	TGTGCCAGCAGCTTGCTCGGGGACCATTACGAGCAGTACTTC	CASSLLGDHYEQYF
TRBV19	15	TRBJ2-1	TRBD1	-	TGTGCCAGTAGTATACTTCCGAATGACAGGGTGGGGCAGTTCTTC	CASSILPNDRVGQFF
TRBV14	17	TRBJ2-1	TRBD1	-	TGTGCCAGCAGCCAAAGGATAGGACAGGTTTCCTACAATGAGCAGTTCTTC	CASSQRIGQVSYNEQFF
TRBV9	11	TRBJ2-1	-	few	TGTGCCAGCAGCGTAGGACATGAGCAGTTCTTC	CASSVGHEQFF
TRBV7-9	15	TRBJ2-3	-	-	TGTGCCAGCAGCTTGGGACCTACTAGCACAGATACGCAGTATTTT	CASSLGPTSTDTQYF
TRBV29-1	11	TRBJ1-1	-	-	TGCAGCGTTGCCAGGGTAAAGGAAGCTTTCTTT	CSVARVKEAFF
TRBV4-2	17	TRBJ2-7	TRBD2	-	TGTGCCAGCAGCCAAGTTGCAGCGGGAGGATCTACCTACGAGCAGTACTTC	CASSQVAAGGSTYEQYF
TRBV5-6	14	TRBJ1-1	-	few	TGTGCCAGCAGCTTGCTCTACAAGAACACTGAAGCTTTCTTT	CASSLLYKNTEAFF